The 24 T cell receptor beta chains below come from one sample, sequenced in a study of shared clonotypes between healthy human individuals. Sequencing was performed with immunoSEQ multiplex PCR; in TCRdb, only in-frame clones are kept and a portion is missing. The data contain hundreds of thousands of clones, around 92% of them singletons. Terminally differentiated effector memory CD45RA+ cells were excluded from the naive CD8 cells, which were CD45RO-negative and positively selected for CCR7. Material: naive CD8+ T cells sorted from blood. The receptors were sampled from a man aged 25 to 40 in good health.

The rearrangement uses TRBV7-2 and TRBJ2-7, with TRBD1 as a possible D gene (5 bases). Trimming took 4 bases from V and 2 from J, leaving 15 bases between them. Looked up from germline, CDR1 is SGHTA and CDR2 is FQGNSA. This CDR3 region has 15 residues. The CDR3 coding sequence is TGTGCCAGCAGCTCGACAGAACCAGCAACCTACGAGCAGTACTTC. Its translation is CASSSTEPATYEQYF.

This rearrangement joins TRBV28 to TRBJ2-5; D gene unclear. The CDR3 is 14 residues long. Germline CDR1 reads MDHEN; CDR2 reads SYDVKM. V lost 3 bases, J lost 1 base, and 9 bases lay in between. The chain's CDR3 is CASSFRLFQETQYF. In DNA, the CDR3 is TGTGCCAGCAGTTTCCGACTTTTCCAAGAGACCCAGTACTTC. The entire variable domain, with the rest obtained from reference TRBV28 and TRBJ2-5, is as follows: DVKVTQSSRYLVKRTGEKVFLECVQDMDHENMFWYRQDPGLGLRLIYFSYDVKMKEKGDIPEGYSVSREKKERFSLILESASTNQTSMYLCASSFRLFQETQYFGPGTRLLVL.

The chain uses TRBV5-1 and TRBJ2-7; 12 bases agree with TRBD2. The CDR3 spans 15 residues. After removal of 1 base from V and 4 bases from J, the junction contained 3 bases not matched to a gene. Germline loops: CDR1 SGHRS, CDR2 YFSETQ. Here the CDR3 DNA reads TGCGCCAGCAGCTTGACTAGCGGGAGGCTGTACGAGCAGTACTTC. Its translation: CASSLTSGRLYEQYF.

The V gene is TRBV5-4, the J gene TRBJ1-1; D is unclear. V lost 1 base, J lost 1 base, and 5 bases lay in between. Germline V gene lookup returns CDR1 SGHNT and CDR2 YYREEE (reference sequence). The CDR3 runs to 13 residues. The CDR3 region has the DNA TGTGCCAGCAGCTTGTTCCAGAACACTGAAGCTTTCTTT. Protein: CASSLFQNTEAFF.

V gene TRBV15 combines with J gene TRBJ2-1; 10 nucleotides line up with TRBD2. The CDR3 totals 19 residues. Germline values: CDR1 LNHNV, CDR2 YYDKDF (reference sequence). V lost 5 bases to trimming and J lost 2 bases; unmatched junction nucleotides: 15. The CDR3 DNA reads TGTGCCACCAGCCCACGAGGGTTGGCTAGCGGGAGCCCCTACAATGAGCAGTTCTTC. Amino acid sequence: CATSPRGLASGSPYNEQFF.

V is TRBV28 and J is TRBJ2-1, with a possible D match to TRBD2 (6 bases). The CDR3 runs 13 residues. CDR1 is MDHEN, CDR2 SYDVKM, per germline. Trimming left V 4 bases short and J 9 bases short, with 13 bases between. CDR3 loop: CASSWRERGEQFF. CDR3 sequence (DNA): TGTGCCAGCAGTTGGAGGGAAAGAGGTGAGCAGTTCTTC.

V usage is TRBV29-1 and J usage is TRBJ1-1; TRBD1 agrees at 10 bases. This CDR3 contains 12 residues. Per the germline V gene, CDR1 is SQVTM and CDR2 is ANQGSEA. V trimming: 6 bases; J trimming: 6 bases; junction bases outside the gene matches: 4. The CDR3 DNA sequence: TGCAGCGTCCGGGACAGGGGCGCTGAAGCTTTCTTT. Protein: CSVRDRGAEAFF.

The rearrangement links TRBV11-2 to TRBJ2-3; 7 nucleotides match TRBD1. There are 16 residues in the CDR3. V shed 4 bases, J shed 2 bases, and the junction held 9 bases outside the gene matches. The germline V gene has CDR1 SGHAT and CDR2 FQNNGV. CDR3 region: CASSSSRGQDTDTQYF. The CDR3 DNA reads as TGTGCCAGCAGCTCCAGTCGAGGACAGGACACAGATACGCAGTATTTT.

The chain employs TRBV7-9 and TRBJ1-3; weak D call: TRBD1 (5 bases). In germline, CDR1 is SEHNR, CDR2 FQNEAQ (reference sequence). The CDR3 covers 15 residues. V was trimmed by 5 bases and J by 0 bases, leaving 11 bases between them. The DNA of the CDR3 is TGTGCCAGCAGCCGAATTAGGGGCTCTGGAAACACCATATATTTT. It translates to CASSRIRGSGNTIYF.

The rearrangement joins TRBV27 to TRBJ2-4; D may be TRBD1 or TRBD2 (5 bases each). The CDR3 loop spans 14 amino acids. V was shortened by 3 bases and J by 8 bases, with 14 bases between the two germline ends. Germline V gene lookup returns CDR1 MNHEY and CDR2 SMNVEV (reference sequence). CDR3 coding DNA: TGTGCCAGCAGTTTGCGGAGAGGGGTTGACATTCAGTACTTC. Protein: CASSLRRGVDIQYF.

The gene calls are TRBV14 and TRBJ2-1, with 8 bases that match TRBD2. V gave up 3 bases and J gave up 6 bases; unmatched junction bases: 10. The CDR3 runs 16 residues. The germline CDR1 and CDR2 sequences are SGHDN and FVKESK. The CDR3, as DNA: TGTGCCAGCAGCCAGAGCCCCCTAGCGGGCTTCAATGAGCAGTTCTTC. Its translation: CASSQSPLAGFNEQFF.

The V gene is TRBV7-6, the J gene TRBJ2-2, with D perhaps TRBD2 (6 bases). Per the germline V gene, CDR1 is SGHVS and CDR2 is FNYEAQ. Trimming took 0 bases from V and 1 from J, leaving 12 bases between them. This CDR3 contains 17 residues. The CDR3 sequence: CASSLARGSGNTGELFF. The DNA of the CDR3 is TGTGCCAGCAGCTTAGCGCGGGGTAGCGGGAACACCGGGGAGCTGTTTTTT.

The V and J genes are TRBV6-1 and TRBJ2-5, with D uncertain. CDR1 is MNHNS, CDR2 SASEGT, per germline. This CDR3 has 12 amino acids. Trimming stripped 2 bases from V and 5 bases from J, with 6 bases between. Written as DNA, the CDR3 is TGTGCCAGCAGTGAAATGTTGGAGACCCAGTACTTC. This sequence encodes CASSEMLETQYF.

This chain uses TRBV6-1 with TRBJ2-7; D is perhaps TRBD1 or TRBD2 (6 bases each). Between the trimmed V and J ends, which lost 7 bases and 7 bases, there was a span of 20 bases. The length of the CDR3 is 14 residues. Germline CDR1 MNHNS, CDR2 SASEGT. The CDR3 DNA sequence: TGTGCCAGCACTCTGAATGGGGGGCGGGCTGAGCAGTACTTC. Its translation: CASTLNGGRAEQYF.

The CDR3 sequence: CASSKVGQRIPSKFYNEQFF. In DNA, the CDR3 is TGTGCCAGCAGCAAAGTGGGACAGAGAATTCCATCCAAATTCTACAATGAGCAGTTCTTC. The chain has TRBV21-1 and TRBJ2-1; the D call in the table, TRBD1, was not verified against the DNA. TRBV21-1 is labeled a pseudogene. The CDR3 consists of 20 residues.

The rearrangement joins TRBV7-2 to TRBJ2-1; D not resolved. The CDR3 loop spans 13 amino acids. Germline V CDR1 and CDR2: SGHTA, FQGNSA. Trimming removed 8 bases from V and 0 bases from J, with 8 bases in between. CDR3 DNA: TGTGCCAGCGGGGAAAGCTCCTACAATGAGCAGTTCTTC. Amino acid sequence: CASGESSYNEQFF.

The chain recombines TRBV6-5 with TRBJ2-7, with TRBD1 matching 11 bases. Germline V gene lookup returns CDR1 MNHEY and CDR2 SVGAGI. V was pared by 2 bases and J by 5 bases, with 5 bases of the junction left unmatched. CDR3 length equals 15 residues. CDR3 sequence reads: CASSYRTGGIDEQYF. The CDR3 DNA follows: TGTGCCAGCAGTTACCGGACAGGGGGCATCGACGAGCAGTACTTC.

The chain combines TRBV7-9 with TRBJ2-7; D unclear. Per germline, CDR1 SEHNR and CDR2 FQNEAQ (reference sequence). CDR3 length: 13 residues. Trimming removed 1 base at V and 6 bases at J, with 10 bases between. The CDR3 bases are TGTGCCAGCAGCTTAGGAGGTGTTGGCGAGCAGTACTTC. It codes for CASSLGGVGEQYF. The entire variable domain, with the rest obtained from reference TRBV7-9 and TRBJ2-7, is as follows: DTGVSQNPRHKITKRGQNVTFRCDPISEHNRLYWYRQTLGQGPEFLTYFQNEAQLEKSRLLSDRFSAERPKGSFSTLEIQRTEQGDSAMYLCASSLGGVGEQYFGPGTRLTVT.

The chain is built from TRBV7-9 and TRBJ2-3; 14 bases fit TRBD2. Germline lookup yields CDR1 SEHNR and CDR2 FQNEAQ (reference sequence). Trimming took 2 bases from V and 10 from J; bases not matched to a gene: 8. The CDR3 is 16 residues long. CDR3 loop: CASSLPTSGRAGSQYF. CDR3 nucleotide sequence: TGTGCCAGCAGCTTACCGACTAGCGGGAGGGCCGGATCGCAGTATTTT.

This clone was picked up one time. Its ends do not fully match the called genes, so a read error is possible. The genes are TRBV5-5 and TRBJ2-3, with D hard to call. This CDR3 is built from 11 residues. Germline V gene lookup returns CDR1 SGHKS and CDR2 YYEKEE (reference sequence). In DNA form, the CDR3 reads TGTGCCAGCAAGAGCACAGATACGCAGTACTTT. Translation: CASKSTDTQYF.

The chain couples TRBV27 to TRBJ2-1, with TRBD2 matching over 8 bases. With 5 bases clipped from V and 11 bases from J, the junction kept 20 bases outside the gene matches. Per germline, CDR1 MNHEY and CDR2 SMNVEV (reference sequence). CDR3 size: 17 residues. The CDR3 spells CASSPLPGTSFFPQQFF. CDR3 sequence (DNA): TGTGCCAGCAGTCCATTACCCGGGACTAGTTTTTTCCCACAGCAGTTCTTC.

CDR3 sequence reads: CASSQDSGTSGINQFF. In DNA, the CDR3 is TGCGCCAGCAGCCAAGATTCCGGGACTAGCGGGATCAATCAGTTCTTC. V is TRBV4-3 and J is TRBJ2-1; 13 bases match TRBD2. The CDR3 runs 16 residues. V lost 0 bases and J lost 13; bases outside the gene matches: 9. Germline CDR1 reads LGHNA; CDR2 reads YSLEER.

This clone has only one observation. This chain connects TRBV5-8 to TRBJ1-2; TRBD1 matches 10 bases. V lost 4 bases and J lost 3; bases outside the gene matches: 9. The CDR3 loop spans 16 amino acids. The germline V gene has CDR1 SGHTS and CDR2 YDEGEE. The CDR3 loop is CASSQRGTGDHYGYTF. The CDR3 DNA sequence: TGTGCCAGCAGCCAACGGGGGACAGGGGATCACTATGGCTACACCTTC.

The chain joins TRBV4-1 to TRBJ1-1, with D perhaps TRBD1 (6 bases). Trimming stripped 5 bases from V and 1 base from J, with 11 bases between. The CDR3 has 14 amino acids. The germline V gene has CDR1 MGHRA and CDR2 YSYEKL. CDR3 sequence reads: CASSSRQENTEAFF. The CDR3 DNA reads as TGCGCCAGCAGCAGTCGACAGGAGAACACTGAAGCTTTCTTT.